This T cell receptor (beta chain) was captured by sequencing in a study of OX40 agonist ivuxolimab in advanced cancers. Findings and caveats of the study: Among the nonresponders, some also had low normalized T-cell clonal expansion.

The CDR3 is 13 residues long. V shed 0 bases and J shed 7 bases, with 10 bases lying between them. The germline CDR1 and CDR2 sequences are SGHRS and YFSETQ. This clone was recorded once. The antigen remains undetermined. This table comes from immunoSEQ multiplex PCR, and its TCRdb copy is limited to in-frame clones, with some not included. The sample lists 55,000 to 90,000 clones; around nine tenths were seen once. The sample was CD4+ or CD8+ T cells sorted from blood, taken in a trial of the OX40 agonist ivuxolimab. This sequence originates from an adult with an advanced solid tumor such as melanoma, head and neck, liver or kidney cancer. The chain combines TRBV5-1 with TRBJ2-5; tentatively, D is TRBD2 (6 bases). CDR3 in amino acids: CASSLAVGGTQYF. The CDR3 DNA is TGCGCCAGCAGCTTGGCCGTGGGAGGGACCCAGTACTTC.